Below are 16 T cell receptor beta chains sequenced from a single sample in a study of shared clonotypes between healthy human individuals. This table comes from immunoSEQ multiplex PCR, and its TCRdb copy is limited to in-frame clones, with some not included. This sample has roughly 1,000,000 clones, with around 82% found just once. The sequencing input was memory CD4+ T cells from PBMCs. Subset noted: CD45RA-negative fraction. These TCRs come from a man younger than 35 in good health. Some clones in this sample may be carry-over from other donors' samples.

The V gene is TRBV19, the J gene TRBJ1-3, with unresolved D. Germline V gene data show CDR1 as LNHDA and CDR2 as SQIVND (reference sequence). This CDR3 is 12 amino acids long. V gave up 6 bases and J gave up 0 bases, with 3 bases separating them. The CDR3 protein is CASRSSGNTIYF. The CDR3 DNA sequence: TGTGCCAGTAGGTCCTCTGGAAACACCATATATTTT.

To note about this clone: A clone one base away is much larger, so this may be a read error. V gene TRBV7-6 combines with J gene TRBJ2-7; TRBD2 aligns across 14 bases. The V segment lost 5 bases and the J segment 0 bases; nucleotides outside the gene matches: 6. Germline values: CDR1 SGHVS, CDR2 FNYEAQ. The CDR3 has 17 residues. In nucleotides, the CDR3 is TGTGCCAGCAGCCCCCAGGGGACTAGCGGGAGCTCCTACGAGCAGTACTTC. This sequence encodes CASSPQGTSGSSYEQYF.

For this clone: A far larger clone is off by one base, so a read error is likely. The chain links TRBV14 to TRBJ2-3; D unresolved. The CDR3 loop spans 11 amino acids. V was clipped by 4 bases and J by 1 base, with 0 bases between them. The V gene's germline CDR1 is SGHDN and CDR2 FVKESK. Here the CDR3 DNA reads TGTGCCAGCAGCCGCACAGATACGCAGTATTTT. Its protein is CASSRTDTQYF.

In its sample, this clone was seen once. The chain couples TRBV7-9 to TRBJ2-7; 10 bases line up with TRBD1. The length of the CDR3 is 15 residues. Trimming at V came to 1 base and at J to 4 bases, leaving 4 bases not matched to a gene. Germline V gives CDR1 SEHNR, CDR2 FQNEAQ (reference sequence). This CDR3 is CASSLGRDRGYEQYF. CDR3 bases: TGTGCCAGCAGCTTAGGGCGGGACAGGGGTTACGAGCAGTACTTC.

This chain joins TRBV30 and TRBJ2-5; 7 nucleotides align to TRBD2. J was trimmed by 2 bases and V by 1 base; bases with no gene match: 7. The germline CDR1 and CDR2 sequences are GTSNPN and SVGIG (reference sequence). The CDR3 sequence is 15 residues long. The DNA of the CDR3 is TGTGCCTGGAGTGGGGGGACTATTTTGCAAGAGACCCAGTACTTC. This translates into CAWSGGTILQETQYF.

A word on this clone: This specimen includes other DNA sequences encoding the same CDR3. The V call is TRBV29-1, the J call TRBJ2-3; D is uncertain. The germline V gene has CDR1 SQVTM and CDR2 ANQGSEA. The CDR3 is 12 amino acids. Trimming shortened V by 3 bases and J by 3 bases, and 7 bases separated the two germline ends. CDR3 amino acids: CSVDEGTDTQYF. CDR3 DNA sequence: TGCAGCGTTGACGAAGGAACAGATACGCAGTATTTT.

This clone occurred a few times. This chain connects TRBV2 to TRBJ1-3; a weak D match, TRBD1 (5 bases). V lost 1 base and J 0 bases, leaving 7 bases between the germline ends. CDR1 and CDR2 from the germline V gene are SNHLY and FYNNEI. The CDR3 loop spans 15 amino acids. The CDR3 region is CASSEEQVSGNTIYF. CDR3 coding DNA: TGTGCCAGCAGTGAAGAACAGGTCTCTGGAAACACCATATATTTT.

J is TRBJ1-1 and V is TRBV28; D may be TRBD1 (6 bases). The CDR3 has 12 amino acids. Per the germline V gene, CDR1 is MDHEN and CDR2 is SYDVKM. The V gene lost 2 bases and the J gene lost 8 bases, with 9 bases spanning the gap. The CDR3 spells CASSLGQLEAFF. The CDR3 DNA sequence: TGTGCCAGCAGTTTAGGACAGCTCGAAGCTTTCTTT.

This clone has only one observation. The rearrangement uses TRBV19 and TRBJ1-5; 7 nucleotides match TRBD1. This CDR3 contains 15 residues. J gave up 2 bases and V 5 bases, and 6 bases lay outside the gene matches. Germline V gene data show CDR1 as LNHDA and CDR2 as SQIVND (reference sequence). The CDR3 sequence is CASSVRGRGNQPQHF. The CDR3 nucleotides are TGTGCCAGTAGTGTTAGGGGGCGAGGCAATCAGCCCCAGCATTTT.

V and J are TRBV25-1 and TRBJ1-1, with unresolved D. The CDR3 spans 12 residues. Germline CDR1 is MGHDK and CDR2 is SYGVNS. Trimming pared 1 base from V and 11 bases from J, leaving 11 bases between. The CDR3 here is CASSESPGRAFF. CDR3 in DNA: TGTGCCAGCAGTGAATCGCCCGGGCGGGCTTTCTTT.

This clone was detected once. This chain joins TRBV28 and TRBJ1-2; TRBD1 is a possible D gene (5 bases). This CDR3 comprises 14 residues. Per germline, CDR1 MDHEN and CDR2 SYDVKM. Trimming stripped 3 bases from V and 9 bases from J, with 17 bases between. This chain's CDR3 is CASSLWQGVASYTF. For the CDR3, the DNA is TGTGCCAGCAGTTTGTGGCAGGGAGTGGCAAGCTACACCTTC.

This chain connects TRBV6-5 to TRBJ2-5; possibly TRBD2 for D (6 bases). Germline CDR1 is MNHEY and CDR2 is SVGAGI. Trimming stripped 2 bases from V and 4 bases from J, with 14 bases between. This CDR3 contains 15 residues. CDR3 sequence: CASSYDMGTGETQYF. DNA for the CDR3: TGTGCCAGCAGTTACGACATGGGGACTGGAGAGACCCAGTACTTC.

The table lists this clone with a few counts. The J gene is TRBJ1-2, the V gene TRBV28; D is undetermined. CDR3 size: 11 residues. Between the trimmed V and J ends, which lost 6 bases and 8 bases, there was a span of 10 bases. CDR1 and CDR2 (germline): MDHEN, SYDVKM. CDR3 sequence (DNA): TGTGCCAGCAGGGGATCGGAGGGCTACACCTTC. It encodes CASRGSEGYTF.

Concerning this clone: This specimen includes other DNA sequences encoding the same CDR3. The CDR3 spells CASSAQGATNEKLFF. CDR3 sequence (DNA): TGTGCCAGCAGTGCGCAGGGGGCTACTAATGAAAAACTGTTTTTT. The chain carries TRBV28 and TRBJ1-4; 8 bases line up with TRBD1. The CDR3 runs to 15 residues. Trimming removed 5 bases from V and 2 bases from J; junction bases left unmatched: 4. Germline V lookup: CDR1 MDHEN, CDR2 SYDVKM. Together with reference TRBV28 and TRBJ1-4, the CDR3 gives the full variable domain: DVKVTQSSRYLVKRTGEKVFLECVQDMDHENMFWYRQDPGLGLRLIYFSYDVKMKEKGDIPEGYSVSREKKERFSLILESASTNQTSMYLCASSAQGATNEKLFFGSGTQLSVL.

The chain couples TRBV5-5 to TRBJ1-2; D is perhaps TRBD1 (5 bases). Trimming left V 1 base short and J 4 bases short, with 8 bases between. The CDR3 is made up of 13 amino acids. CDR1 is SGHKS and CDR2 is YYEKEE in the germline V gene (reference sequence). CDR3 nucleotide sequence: TGTGCCAGCAGCTTGCAGACAGTCTATGGCTACACCTTC. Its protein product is CASSLQTVYGYTF.

DNA for the CDR3: TGCGCCAGCAGCTTGACGACTAGCAGTTCGCAAGAGACCCAGTACTTC. Translating it yields CASSLTTSSSQETQYF. V is TRBV5-1 and J is TRBJ2-5; 7 bases map to TRBD2. The CDR3 runs to 16 residues. Germline CDR1 SGHRS, CDR2 YFSETQ. The V and J ends lost 1 base and 2 bases, in that order; junction bases with no gene match: 8.